This T cell receptor beta chain originates from a study of cytomegalovirus exposure and HLA in healthy donors. Study conclusions and caveats: In an earlier analysis, most TCR beta V segments were productive about 90% or about 30% of the time.

The CDR3 is 16 amino acids. V lost 0 bases and J lost 3; bases outside the gene matches: 5. The germline CDR1 and CDR2 sequences are MNHNY and SVGAGI (reference sequence). Use of 60 Vbeta and 13 Jbeta primers characterized the PCR. Only in-frame clones appear in the TCRdb table, and some are missing; sequencing was by immunoSEQ multiplex PCR. The sample consists of more than 80,000 clones, more than 60% of them appearing once. In regard to this clone: Its antigen is undetermined.

The chain has TRBV6-6 and TRBJ1-1, with 9 bases matching TRBD1. The TCR originated in a man in his fifties or sixties in good health and CMV-seronegative. The sample comprised PBMCs. The CDR3 is CASSYSGQGVYTEAFF. CDR3 nucleotide sequence: TGTGCCAGCAGTTACTCGGGACAGGGCGTCTACACTGAAGCTTTCTTT.